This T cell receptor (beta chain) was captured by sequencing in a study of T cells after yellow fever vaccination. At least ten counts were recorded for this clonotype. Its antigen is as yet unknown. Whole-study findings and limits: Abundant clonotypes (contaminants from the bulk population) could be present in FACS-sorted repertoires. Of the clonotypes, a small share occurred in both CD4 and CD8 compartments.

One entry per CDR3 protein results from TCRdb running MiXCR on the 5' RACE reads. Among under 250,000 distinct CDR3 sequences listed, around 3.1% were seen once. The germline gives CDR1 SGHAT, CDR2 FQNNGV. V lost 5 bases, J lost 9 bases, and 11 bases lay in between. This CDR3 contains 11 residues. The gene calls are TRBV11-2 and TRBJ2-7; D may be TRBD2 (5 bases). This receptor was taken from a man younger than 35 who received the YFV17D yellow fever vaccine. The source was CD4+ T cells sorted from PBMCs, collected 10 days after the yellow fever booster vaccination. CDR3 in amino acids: CASSPGLVQYV. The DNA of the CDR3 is TGTGCCAGCAGCCCCGGACTTGTGCAGTACGTC.